This entry is about one TCR beta chain. Its antigen is unidentified. Stated treatment: oral pan-JAK inhibitor, 5-10 mg twice daily. This entry belongs to a study of CD8+ T cells in alopecia areata. Notes on the study in general: Because one nonresponder was included, the link of baseline CD8+ expansion to response is considered uncertain.

Extraction of RNA preceded its reverse transcription into cDNA, which served as the sequencing template. Only in-frame clones appear in the TCRdb table, and some are missing; sequencing was by immunoSEQ multiplex PCR. This sample has roughly 250,000 clones, with approximately 60% found just once. From germline, CDR1 is MNHEY and CDR2 SVGAGI. CDR3 size: 15 residues. V shed 2 bases and J shed 6 bases, with 11 bases lying between them. This specimen was CD4+ T cells sorted from blood, taken around week 54, from a patient treated with tofacitinib. V usage is TRBV6-5 and J usage is TRBJ1-6, with D uncertain. This clonotype originated in a human donor with alopecia areata. The CDR3 DNA reads TGTGCCAGCAGTTACGATGGACGGTCTAATTCACCCCTCCACTTT. Translation: CASSYDGRSNSPLHF.